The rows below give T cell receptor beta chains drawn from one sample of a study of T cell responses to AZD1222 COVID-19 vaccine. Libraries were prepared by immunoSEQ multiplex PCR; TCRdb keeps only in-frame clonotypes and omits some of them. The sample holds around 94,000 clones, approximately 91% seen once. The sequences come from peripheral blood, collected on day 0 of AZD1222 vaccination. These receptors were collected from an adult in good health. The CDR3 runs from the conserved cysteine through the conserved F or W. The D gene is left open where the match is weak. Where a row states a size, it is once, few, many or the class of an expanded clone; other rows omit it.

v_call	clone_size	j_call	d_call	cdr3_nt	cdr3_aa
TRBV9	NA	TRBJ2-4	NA	TGTGCCAGCACCCACAAGGGTCACAAAAACATTCAGTACTTC	CASTHKGHKNIQYF
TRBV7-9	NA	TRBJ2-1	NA	TGTGCCAGCAGCCTCCGCTCGGGGTACAATGAGCAGTTCTTC	CASSLRSGYNEQFF
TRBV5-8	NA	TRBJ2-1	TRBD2	TGTGCCAGCAGCTTGTATGCGGGGGGGCCGGTTGAGCAGTTCTTC	CASSLYAGGPVEQFF
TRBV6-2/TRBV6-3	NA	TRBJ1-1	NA	TGTGCCAGCAGTTACTCTTCGAACACTGAAGCTTTCTTT	CASSYSSNTEAFF
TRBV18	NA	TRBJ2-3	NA	TGTGCCAGCTCAGCTATCATGGGGCTGGATACGCAGTATTTT	CASSAIMGLDTQYF
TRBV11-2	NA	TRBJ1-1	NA	TGTGCCAGCAGCCTTATCGCAGGGCCGGGGACTGAAGCTTTCTTT	CASSLIAGPGTEAFF
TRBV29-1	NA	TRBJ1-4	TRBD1	TGCAGCGGGCGGGACAGGGGACGGGAAAAACTGTTTTTT	CSGRDRGREKLFF
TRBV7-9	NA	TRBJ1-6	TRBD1	TGTGCCAGCAGCTTCGTGGGACAGGGAAATTCACCCCTCCACTTT	CASSFVGQGNSPLHF
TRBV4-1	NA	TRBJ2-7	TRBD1	TGCGCCAGCAGCCAAGCCGGGACAGGGTGGAACGAGCAGTACTTC	CASSQAGTGWNEQYF
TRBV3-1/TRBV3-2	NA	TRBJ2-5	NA	TGTGCCAGCAGCCTACAGGGTGGGCAAGAGACCCAGTACTTC	CASSLQGGQETQYF
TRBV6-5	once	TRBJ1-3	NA	TGTGCCAGCTCGGGGCAGGATGGAAACACCATATATTTT	CASSGQDGNTIYF
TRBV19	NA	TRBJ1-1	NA	TGTGCCAGTAGAGTCGGGCAGGTGAACACTGAAGCTTTCTTT	CASRVGQVNTEAFF
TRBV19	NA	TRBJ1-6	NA	TGTGCCAGTAAGGAACAGTATAATTCACCCCTCCACTTT	CASKEQYNSPLHF
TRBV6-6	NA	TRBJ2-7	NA	TGTGCCAGCAGACTCGGTGGCGGCTCCTACGAGCAGTACTTC	CASRLGGGSYEQYF
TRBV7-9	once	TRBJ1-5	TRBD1	TGTGCCAGCAGCGTTACAGGGGTCGGCGAGCCCCAGCATTTT	CASSVTGVGEPQHF
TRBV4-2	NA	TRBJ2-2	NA	TGTGCCAGCAGGTACAGCGGAACCGGGGAGCTGTTTTTT	CASRYSGTGELFF
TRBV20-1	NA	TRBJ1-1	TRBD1	TGCAGTGCTAGTAAGGACAGGGGGCTAGGAGCTTTCTTT	CSASKDRGLGAFF
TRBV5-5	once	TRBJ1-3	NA	TGTGCCAGCAGTTACAGGGAACCGGACACCATATATTTT	CASSYREPDTIYF
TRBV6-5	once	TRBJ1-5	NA	TGTGCCAGCACCCCCTATTTGGGCGGGAATCAGCCCCAGCATTTT	CASTPYLGGNQPQHF
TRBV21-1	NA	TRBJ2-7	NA	TGTGCCAGCAGCAAAGAGGGACCAAAAAAAGACGACGAGCAGTACTTC	CASSKEGPKKDDEQYF
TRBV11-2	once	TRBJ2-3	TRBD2	TGTGCCAGCAGCTTACTAGCGGGGTCAGATACGCAGTATTTT	CASSLLAGSDTQYF
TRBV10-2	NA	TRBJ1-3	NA	TGCGCCAGTTCCTTCGTGGGGCAGGCTGGAAACACCATATATTTT	CASSFVGQAGNTIYF
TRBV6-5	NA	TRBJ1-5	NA	TGTGCCAGCAGTTACTCGAGACAGCTAGGGCCCCAGCATTTT	CASSYSRQLGPQHF
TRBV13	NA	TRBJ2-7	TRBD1	TGTGCCAGCAGCTCTACACAGGGGGCCTCCTACGAGCAGTACTTC	CASSSTQGASYEQYF
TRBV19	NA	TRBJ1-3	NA	TGTGCCAGTAGTATAGTCTGGAGTCGCTCTGGAAACACCATATATTTT	CASSIVWSRSGNTIYF
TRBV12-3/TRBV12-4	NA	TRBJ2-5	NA	TGTGCCAGCAGTTTGGTGAAGACAGAGACCCAGTACTTC	CASSLVKTETQYF
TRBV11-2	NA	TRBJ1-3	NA	TGTGCCAGCAGCTCGCAGGGAACCTCTGGAAACACCATATATTTT	CASSSQGTSGNTIYF
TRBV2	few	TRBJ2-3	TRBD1	TGTGCCAGCAGCCGGGACAGGGCAGATACGCAGTATTTT	CASSRDRADTQYF
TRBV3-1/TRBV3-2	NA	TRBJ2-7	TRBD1	TGTGCCAGCAGCCTTCTACGACAGGGCAGGGCCCCCGAGCAGTACTTC	CASSLLRQGRAPEQYF
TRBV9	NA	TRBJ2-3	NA	TGTGCCAGCAGCGTAGCTAGCACAGATACGCAGTATTTT	CASSVASTDTQYF
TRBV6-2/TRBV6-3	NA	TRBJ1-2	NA	TGTGCCAGCAGTTACCCGCCCAGTGATTATGGCTACACCTTC	CASSYPPSDYGYTF
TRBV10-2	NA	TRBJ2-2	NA	TGCGCCAGCTACCGGGCCTTGAACACCGGGGAGCTGTTTTTT	CASYRALNTGELFF
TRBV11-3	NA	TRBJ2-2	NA	TGTGCCAGCAGCTTAGACCAGGAGTACACCGGGGAGCTGTTTTTT	CASSLDQEYTGELFF
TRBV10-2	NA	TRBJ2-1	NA	TGCGCCAGCAGTGAGACCTCCCCCGGGTCCTACAATGAGCAGTTCTTC	CASSETSPGSYNEQFF
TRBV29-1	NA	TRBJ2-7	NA	TGCAGCGTTGACAGGGGTTCGGCCGAGCAGTACTTC	CSVDRGSAEQYF
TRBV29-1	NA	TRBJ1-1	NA	TGCAGCGTTGGGTGGCAGGAAGCTTTCTTT	CSVGWQEAFF
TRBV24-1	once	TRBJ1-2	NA	TGTGCCACCAGTGATTTGCGGGGGCATGGCTACACCTTC	CATSDLRGHGYTF
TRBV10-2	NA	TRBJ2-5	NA	TGCGCCAGCAGTGAGGGGGATCGGCAGGGTGAGACCCAGTACTTC	CASSEGDRQGETQYF
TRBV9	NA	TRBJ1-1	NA	TGTGCCAGCAGCGTAGCCCGGGGAGGGACTGAAGCTTTCTTT	CASSVARGGTEAFF
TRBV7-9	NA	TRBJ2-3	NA	TGTGCCAGCAGCGCCACGCGGGGGCGGACAGATACGCAGTATTTT	CASSATRGRTDTQYF
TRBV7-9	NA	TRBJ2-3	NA	TGTGCCAGCACCGAGGTGGGGGGCACAGATACGCAGTATTTT	CASTEVGGTDTQYF
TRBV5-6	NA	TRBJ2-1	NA	TGTGCCAGCAGCTTCCGAACGGGGGCCGCATACAATGAGCAGTTCTTC	CASSFRTGAAYNEQFF
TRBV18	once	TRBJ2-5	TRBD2	TGTGCCAGCTCACCGACTAGCGGGGGCCAACAAGAGACCCAGTACTTC	CASSPTSGGQQETQYF
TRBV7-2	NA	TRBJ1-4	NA	TGTGCCAGCAGCTCCGGGGGTAATGAAAAACTGTTTTTT	CASSSGGNEKLFF
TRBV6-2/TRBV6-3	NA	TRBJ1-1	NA	TGTGCCAGCAGTTACCTAGGCGTCATGAACACTGAAGCTTTCTTT	CASSYLGVMNTEAFF
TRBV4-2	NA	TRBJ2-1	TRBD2	TGTGCCAGCAGCCACGCTAGCGGGCCGGGTGAGTTCTTC	CASSHASGPGEFF
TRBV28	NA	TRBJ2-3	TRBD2	TGTGCCAGCTTACGAGAACGGGGGGGACTCACAGATACGCAGTATTTT	CASLRERGGLTDTQYF
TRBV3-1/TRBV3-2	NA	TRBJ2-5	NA	TGTGCCAGCAGCCCCACAGCGGGCGGGGAGACCCAGTACTTC	CASSPTAGGETQYF
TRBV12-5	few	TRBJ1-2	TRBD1	TGTGCTAGTGGTCCGACAAACAGGGGTGGAGGCTACACCTTC	CASGPTNRGGGYTF